These 5 T cell receptor beta chains originate from one sample sequenced in a study of CD8+CD57+ T cells in acquired aplastic anemia. The TCR beta profiling, which covered VDJ combination and CDR3 sequence, was carried out using genomic DNA as the template. TCRdb re-called the reads with MiXCR, one entry per CDR3 protein. The sample includes about 190,000 distinct CDR3 sequences, approximately 52% of them seen just once. The sample consisted of sorted CD4+, CD8+, or CD8+CD57+ T cells (not recorded which) from PBMCs. These receptors were collected from a human donor in good health, serving as a control.

Ten or more counts support this clonotype. The rearrangement joins TRBV4-3 to TRBJ1-2; D uncertain. CDR3 size: 15 residues. V shed 2 bases and J shed 4 bases, with 14 bases lying between them. CDR1 is LGHNA, CDR2 YSLEER, per germline. CDR3 coding DNA: TGCGCCAGCAGCCAAAGTCCCTTTTCGAGCTATGGCTACACCTTC. Protein product: CASSQSPFSSYGYTF.

This clonotype was picked up a small number of times. A much larger clone lies one base from this, so it may be a read error. Since no conserved phenylalanine or tryptophan closes the CDR3, a read error is the likely cause. The J gene is TRBJ1-2, the V gene TRBV10-3; D call uncertain. The CDR3 has 18 residues. Germline assignment: CDR1 ENHRY and CDR2 SYGVKD. Trimming took off 2 bases at V and 5 bases at J, with 24 bases between the two ends. The CDR3 region has the DNA TGTGCCATCAGTGAGCCCCCGGAGCAGGCCACCCTCTATTATGGCTACACCCTC. It specifies CAISEPPEQATLYYGYTL.

In its sample, this clonotype was seen many times. V gene TRBV7-9 combines with J gene TRBJ1-3; 10 bases fit TRBD1. From germline, CDR1 is SEHNR and CDR2 FQNEAQ (reference sequence). This CDR3 comprises 15 residues. Unmatched junction bases numbered 2, after V lost 4 bases and J lost 2 bases. The CDR3 nucleotides read TGTGCCAGCAGCTCCGGGACAGGGGCTGGAAACACCATATATTTT. It codes for CASSSGTGAGNTIYF.

The chain joins TRBV19 to TRBJ1-3, with D maybe TRBD1 (6 bases). CDR1 is LNHDA, CDR2 SQIVND, per germline (reference sequence). V was shortened by 5 bases and J by 0 bases, with 29 bases between the two germline ends. The CDR3 is 21 residues long. DNA for the CDR3: TGTGCCAGTAGTTTCGAGACAGGACGTCAGCCCCAGAAATTCTCTGGAAACACCATATATTTT. Translation gives CASSFETGRQPQKFSGNTIYF.

In this sample, this clonotype turned up many times. The CDR3 region is CASSTPWTGAETQYF. CDR3 nucleotide sequence: TGTGCCAGTAGTACCCCCTGGACAGGGGCGGAGACCCAGTACTTC. The rearrangement links TRBV19 to TRBJ2-5; 9 nucleotides agree with TRBD1. Germline CDR1 reads LNHDA; CDR2 reads SQIVND (reference sequence). With 4 bases clipped from V and 5 bases from J, the junction kept 8 bases outside the gene matches. This CDR3 is 15 amino acids long. Full variable domain (missing parts from reference TRBV19 and TRBJ2-5): DGGITQSPKYLFRKEGQNVTLSCEQNLNHDAMYWYRQDPGQGLRLIYYSQIVNDFQKGDIAEGYSVSREKKESFPLTVTSAQKNPTAFYLCASSTPWTGAETQYFGPGTRLLVL.